Below, 5 T cell receptor beta chains from the same sample are listed, as sequenced in a study of Graves' ophthalmopathy and Graves' hyperthyroidism. Amplification targeted the TCR beta CDR3 regions, with RNA transcripts as the source material. A first-round RT-PCR used HTBI primers, followed by a second-round multiplex PCR. MiXCR, run by TCRdb on the multiplex PCR reads, gives a single entry per CDR3 protein. The sample carries approximately 700,000 distinct CDR3 sequences, over 40% recorded once. The sample was peripheral blood. These receptors were collected from an adult man with Graves' ophthalmopathy.

The table lists this clonotype with a few counts. The chain is built from TRBV19 and TRBJ1-6; 7 nucleotides match TRBD1. Losses at the gene ends were 4 bases for V and 4 bases for J; bases not matched to a gene: 4. The germline gives CDR1 LNHDA, CDR2 SQIVND (reference sequence). The CDR3 loop spans 15 amino acids. The CDR3 DNA reads as TGTGCCAGTAGTAAACAGGGGTCTTATAATTCACCCCTCCACTTT. This translates into CASSKQGSYNSPLHF.

Many counts were recorded for this clonotype. This chain connects TRBV10-3 to TRBJ1-6; weak D call: TRBD1 (5 bases). The CDR3 sequence is 14 residues long. Germline CDR1 ENHRY, CDR2 SYGVKD. V was cut by 2 bases and J by 9 bases, with 11 bases left in between. The CDR3 loop reads CAISEGAQGSPLHF. Here the CDR3 DNA reads TGTGCCATCAGTGAGGGGGCCCAGGGTTCACCCCTCCACTTT.

The chain joins TRBV5-1 to TRBJ1-4; no firm D call. The CDR3 loop spans 16 amino acids. Germline V gives CDR1 SGHRS, CDR2 YFSETQ. Between the trimmed V and J ends, which lost 4 bases and 4 bases, there was a span of 17 bases. This CDR3 is CASSPNASRVNEKLFF. As DNA, the CDR3 is TGCGCCAGCAGCCCGAACGCCAGCAGAGTTAATGAAAAACTGTTTTTT.

This clonotype was found many times. V usage is TRBV7-9 and J usage is TRBJ1-1; 10 positions agree with TRBD1. CDR1 and CDR2 (germline): SEHNR, FQNEAQ (reference sequence). Trimming cost V 5 bases and J 0 bases; bases outside gene matches: 3. CDR3 size: 15 residues. The CDR3 DNA follows: TGTGCCAGCAGCGAGACAGGGGGCTTGAACACTGAAGCTTTCTTT. This translates into CASSETGGLNTEAFF.

The V gene is TRBV10-2, the J gene TRBJ2-5; 8 bases agree with TRBD1. V trimming: 6 bases; J trimming: 4 bases; junction bases outside the gene matches: 10. Germline CDR1 reads WSHSY; CDR2 reads SAAADI. The CDR3 is made up of 15 amino acids. The chain's CDR3 is CASSATTGVAETQYF. DNA of the CDR3: TGCGCCAGCAGCGCAACGACAGGGGTTGCAGAGACCCAGTACTTC.